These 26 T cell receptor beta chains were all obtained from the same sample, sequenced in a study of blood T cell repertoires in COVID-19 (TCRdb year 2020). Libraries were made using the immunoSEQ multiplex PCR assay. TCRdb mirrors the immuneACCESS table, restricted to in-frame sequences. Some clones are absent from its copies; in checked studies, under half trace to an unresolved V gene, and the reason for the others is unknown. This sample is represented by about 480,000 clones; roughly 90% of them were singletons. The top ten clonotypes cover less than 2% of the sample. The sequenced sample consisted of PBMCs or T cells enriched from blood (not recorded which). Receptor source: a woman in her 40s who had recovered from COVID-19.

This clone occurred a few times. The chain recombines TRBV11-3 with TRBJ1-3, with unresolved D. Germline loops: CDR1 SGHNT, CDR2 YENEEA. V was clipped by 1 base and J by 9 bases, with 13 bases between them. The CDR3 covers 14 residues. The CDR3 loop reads CASSLAGRPSTIYF. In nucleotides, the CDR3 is TGTGCCAGCAGCTTAGCAGGAAGGCCGTCCACCATATATTTT. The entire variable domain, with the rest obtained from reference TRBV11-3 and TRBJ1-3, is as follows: EAGVVQSPRYKIIEKKQPVAFWCNPISGHNTLYWYLQNLGQGPELLIRYENEEAVDDSQLPKDRFSAERLKGVDSTLKIQPAELGDSAVYLCASSLAGRPSTIYFGEGSWLTVV.

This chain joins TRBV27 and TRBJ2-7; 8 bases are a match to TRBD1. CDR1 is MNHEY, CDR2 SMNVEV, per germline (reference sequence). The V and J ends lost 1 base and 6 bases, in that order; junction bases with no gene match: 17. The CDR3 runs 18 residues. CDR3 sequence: CASSLLAPSRGLGSEQYF. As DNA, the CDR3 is TGTGCCAGCAGTTTATTAGCCCCCTCCAGGGGGCTTGGATCCGAGCAGTACTTC.

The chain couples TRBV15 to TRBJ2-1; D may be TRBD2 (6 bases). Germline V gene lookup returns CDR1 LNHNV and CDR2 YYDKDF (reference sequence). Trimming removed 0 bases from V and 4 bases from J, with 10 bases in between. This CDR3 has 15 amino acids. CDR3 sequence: CATSREGGAYNEQFF. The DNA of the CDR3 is TGTGCCACCAGCAGAGAAGGCGGGGCTTACAATGAGCAGTTCTTC.

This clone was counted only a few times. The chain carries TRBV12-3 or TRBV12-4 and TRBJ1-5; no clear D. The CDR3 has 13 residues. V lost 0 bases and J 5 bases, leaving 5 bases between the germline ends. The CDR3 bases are TGTGCCAGCAGTTTAGCGCCGGATCAGCCCCAGCATTTT. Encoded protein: CASSLAPDQPQHF.

CDR3 bases: TGTGCCAGCTCACCTGGGTCTAGCGGGAGGATATACGAGCAGTACTTC. Its translation is CASSPGSSGRIYEQYF. V is TRBV18 and J is TRBJ2-7; 11 nucleotides line up with TRBD2. The CDR3 spans 16 residues. Trimming cost V 3 bases and J 4 bases; bases outside gene matches: 8. Germline V CDR1 and CDR2: KGHSH, LQKENI.

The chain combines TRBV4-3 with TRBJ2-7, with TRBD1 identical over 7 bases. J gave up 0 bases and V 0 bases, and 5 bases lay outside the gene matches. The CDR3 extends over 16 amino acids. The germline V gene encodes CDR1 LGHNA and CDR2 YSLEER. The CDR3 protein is CASSQDWRTGSYEQYF. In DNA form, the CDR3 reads TGCGCCAGCAGCCAAGACTGGCGGACAGGCTCCTACGAGCAGTACTTC.

This chain's CDR3 is CAWSVIKRAGAPLGSPLHF. As DNA, the CDR3 is TGTGCCTGGAGTGTTATCAAAAGGGCAGGGGCGCCCCTTGGTTCACCCCTCCACTTT. The gene calls are TRBV30 and TRBJ1-6; TRBD1 might be the D (6 bases). The germline gives CDR1 GTSNPN, CDR2 SVGIG (reference sequence). There are 19 residues in the CDR3. Between the trimmed V and J ends, which lost 0 bases and 9 bases, there was a span of 27 bases.

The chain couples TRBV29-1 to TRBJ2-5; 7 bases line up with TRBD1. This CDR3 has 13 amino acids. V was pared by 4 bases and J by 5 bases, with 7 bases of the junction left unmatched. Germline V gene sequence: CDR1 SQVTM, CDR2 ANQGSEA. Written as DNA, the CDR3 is TGCAGCGTTGGTTTAGGGGGCCGGGAGACCCAGTACTTC. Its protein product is CSVGLGGRETQYF. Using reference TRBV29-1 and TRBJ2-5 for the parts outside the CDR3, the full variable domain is SAVISQKPSRDICQRGTSLTIQCQVDSQVTMMFWYRQQPGQSLTLIATANQGSEATYESGFVIDKFPISRPNLTFSTLTVSNMSPEDSSIYLCSVGLGGRETQYFGPGTRLLVL.

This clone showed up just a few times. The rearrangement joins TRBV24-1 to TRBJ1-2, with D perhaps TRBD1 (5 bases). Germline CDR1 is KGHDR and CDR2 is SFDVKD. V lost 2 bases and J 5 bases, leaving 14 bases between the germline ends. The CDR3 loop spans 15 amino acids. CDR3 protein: CATSDSAGGWYGYTF. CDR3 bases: TGTGCCACCAGTGATTCGGCCGGGGGTTGGTATGGCTACACCTTC.

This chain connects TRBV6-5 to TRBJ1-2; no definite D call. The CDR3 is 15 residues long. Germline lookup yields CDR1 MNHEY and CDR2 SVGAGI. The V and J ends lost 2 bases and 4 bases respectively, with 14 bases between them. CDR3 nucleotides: TGTGCCAGCAGTTACGACACGGGGTCGGTCTATGGCTACACCTTC. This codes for CASSYDTGSVYGYTF.

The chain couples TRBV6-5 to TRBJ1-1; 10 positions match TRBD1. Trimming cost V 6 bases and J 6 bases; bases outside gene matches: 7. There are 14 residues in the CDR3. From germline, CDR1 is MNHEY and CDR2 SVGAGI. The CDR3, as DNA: TGTGCCAGCAGACCCGACAGGGGGCTAGCTGAAGCTTTCTTT. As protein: CASRPDRGLAEAFF.

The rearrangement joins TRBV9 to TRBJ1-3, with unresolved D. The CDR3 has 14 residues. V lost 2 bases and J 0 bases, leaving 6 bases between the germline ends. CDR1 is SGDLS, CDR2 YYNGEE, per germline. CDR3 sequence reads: CASSVHSSGNTIYF. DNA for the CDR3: TGTGCCAGCAGCGTTCATAGCTCTGGAAACACCATATATTTT.

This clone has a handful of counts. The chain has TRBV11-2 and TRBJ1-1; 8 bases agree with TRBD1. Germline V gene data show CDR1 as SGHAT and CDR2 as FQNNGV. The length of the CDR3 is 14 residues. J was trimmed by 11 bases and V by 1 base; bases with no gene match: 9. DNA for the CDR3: TGTGCCAGCAGCTTAGCTCAGGGGGCAGCGACGGCTTTCTTT. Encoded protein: CASSLAQGAATAFF.

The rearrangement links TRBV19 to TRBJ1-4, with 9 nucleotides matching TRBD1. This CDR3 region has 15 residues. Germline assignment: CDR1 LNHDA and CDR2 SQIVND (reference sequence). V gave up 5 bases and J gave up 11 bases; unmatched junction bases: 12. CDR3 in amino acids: CASSPRDRAARKLFF. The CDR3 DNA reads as TGTGCCAGTAGTCCCCGGGACAGGGCCGCAAGGAAACTGTTTTTT.

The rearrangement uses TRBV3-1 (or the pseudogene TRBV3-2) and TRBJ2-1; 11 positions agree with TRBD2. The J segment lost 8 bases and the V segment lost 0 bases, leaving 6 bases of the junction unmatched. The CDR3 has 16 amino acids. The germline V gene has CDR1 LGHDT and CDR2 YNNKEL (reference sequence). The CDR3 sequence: CASSQDNSGRAYEQFF. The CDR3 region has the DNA TGTGCCAGCAGCCAAGATAATAGCGGGAGGGCCTATGAGCAGTTCTTC.

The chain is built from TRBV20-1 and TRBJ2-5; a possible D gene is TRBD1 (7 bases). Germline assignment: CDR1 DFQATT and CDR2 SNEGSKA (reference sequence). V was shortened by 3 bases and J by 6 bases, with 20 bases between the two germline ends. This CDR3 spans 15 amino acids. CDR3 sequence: CSASPDREELKTQYF. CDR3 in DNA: TGCAGTGCTAGTCCCGACAGGGAGGAATTGAAGACCCAGTACTTC.

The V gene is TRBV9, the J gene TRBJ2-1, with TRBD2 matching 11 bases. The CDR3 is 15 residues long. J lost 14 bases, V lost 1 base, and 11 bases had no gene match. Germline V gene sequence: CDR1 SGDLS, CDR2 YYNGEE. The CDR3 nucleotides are TGTGCCAGCAGCGTATTCGGTAGCGGGAGGGCCGAGAAGTTCTTC. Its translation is CASSVFGSGRAEKFF.

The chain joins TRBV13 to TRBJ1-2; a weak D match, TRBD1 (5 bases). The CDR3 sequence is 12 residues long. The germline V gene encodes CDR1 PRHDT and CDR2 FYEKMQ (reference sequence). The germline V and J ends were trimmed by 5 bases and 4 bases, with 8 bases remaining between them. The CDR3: CASSPGVYGYTF. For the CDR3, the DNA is TGTGCCAGCAGCCCGGGGGTCTATGGCTACACCTTC.

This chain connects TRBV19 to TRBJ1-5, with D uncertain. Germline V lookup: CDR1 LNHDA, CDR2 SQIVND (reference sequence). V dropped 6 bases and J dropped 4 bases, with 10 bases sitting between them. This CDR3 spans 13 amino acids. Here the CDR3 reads CASRVTVNQPQHF. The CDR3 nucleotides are TGTGCCAGTAGGGTTACGGTAAATCAGCCCCAGCATTTT.

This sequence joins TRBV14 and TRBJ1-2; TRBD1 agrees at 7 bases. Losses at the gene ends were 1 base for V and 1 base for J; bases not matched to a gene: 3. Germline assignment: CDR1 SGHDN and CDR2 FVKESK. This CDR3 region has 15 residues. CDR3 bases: TGTGCCAGCAGCCAAGTGTGGGACAGTAACTATGGCTACACCTTC. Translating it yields CASSQVWDSNYGYTF. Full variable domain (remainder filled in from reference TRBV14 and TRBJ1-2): EAGVTQFPSHSVIEKGQTVTLRCDPISGHDNLYWYRRVMGKEIKFLLHFVKESKQDESGMPNNRFLAERTGGTYSTLKVQPAELEDSGVYFCASSQVWDSNYGYTFGSGTRLTVV.

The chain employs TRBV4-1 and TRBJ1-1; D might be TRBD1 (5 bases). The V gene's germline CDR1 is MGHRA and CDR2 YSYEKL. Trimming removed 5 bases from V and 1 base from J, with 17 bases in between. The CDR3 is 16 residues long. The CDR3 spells CASSAQGTGWNTEAFF. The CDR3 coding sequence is TGCGCCAGCAGCGCACAAGGTACAGGTTGGAACACTGAAGCTTTCTTT.

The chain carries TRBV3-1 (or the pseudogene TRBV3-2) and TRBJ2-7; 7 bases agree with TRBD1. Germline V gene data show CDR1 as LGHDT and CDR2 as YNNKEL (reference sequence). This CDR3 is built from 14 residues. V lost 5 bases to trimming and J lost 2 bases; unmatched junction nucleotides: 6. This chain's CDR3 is CASSYRQGAYEQYF. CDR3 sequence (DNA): TGTGCCAGCAGCTACAGACAGGGCGCCTACGAGCAGTACTTC.

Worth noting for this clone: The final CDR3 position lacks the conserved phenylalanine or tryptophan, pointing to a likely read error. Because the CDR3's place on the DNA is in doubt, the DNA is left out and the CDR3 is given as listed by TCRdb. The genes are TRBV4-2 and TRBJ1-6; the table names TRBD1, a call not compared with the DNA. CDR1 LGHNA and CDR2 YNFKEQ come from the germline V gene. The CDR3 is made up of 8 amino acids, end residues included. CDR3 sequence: CASSQAGT.

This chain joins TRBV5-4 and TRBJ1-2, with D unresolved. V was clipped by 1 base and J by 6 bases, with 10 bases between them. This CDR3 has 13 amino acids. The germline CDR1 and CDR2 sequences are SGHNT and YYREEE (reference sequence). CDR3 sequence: CASSLNSFNGYTF. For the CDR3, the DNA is TGTGCCAGCAGCTTGAACAGCTTCAATGGCTACACCTTC.

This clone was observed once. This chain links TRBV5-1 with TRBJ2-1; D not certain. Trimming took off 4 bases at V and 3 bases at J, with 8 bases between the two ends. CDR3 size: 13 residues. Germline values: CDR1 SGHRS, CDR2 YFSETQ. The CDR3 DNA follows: TGCGCCAGCAGCATCAACGGCTACAATGAGCAGTTCTTC. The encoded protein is CASSINGYNEQFF.

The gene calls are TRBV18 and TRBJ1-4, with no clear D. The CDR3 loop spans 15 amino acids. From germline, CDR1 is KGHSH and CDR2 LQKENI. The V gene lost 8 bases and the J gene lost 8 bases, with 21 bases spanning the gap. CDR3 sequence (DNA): TGTGCCAGCACAAACCGGGCCGGGAAGAAGGAAAAACTGTTTTTT. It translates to CASTNRAGKKEKLFF.